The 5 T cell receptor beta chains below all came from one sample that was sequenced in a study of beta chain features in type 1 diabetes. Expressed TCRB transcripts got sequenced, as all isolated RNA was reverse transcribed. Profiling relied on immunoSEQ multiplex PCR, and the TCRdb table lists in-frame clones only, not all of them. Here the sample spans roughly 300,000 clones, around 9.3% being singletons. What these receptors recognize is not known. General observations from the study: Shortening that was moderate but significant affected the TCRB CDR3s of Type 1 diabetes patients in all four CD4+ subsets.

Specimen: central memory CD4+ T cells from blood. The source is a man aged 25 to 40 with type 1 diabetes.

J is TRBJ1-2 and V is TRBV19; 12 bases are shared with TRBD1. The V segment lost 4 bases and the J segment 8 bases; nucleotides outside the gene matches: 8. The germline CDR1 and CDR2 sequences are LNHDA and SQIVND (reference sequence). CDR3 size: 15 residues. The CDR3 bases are TGTGCCAGTAGTAAGGAGGGACAGGGGGCGTCAGGCTACACCTTC. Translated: CASSKEGQGASGYTF.

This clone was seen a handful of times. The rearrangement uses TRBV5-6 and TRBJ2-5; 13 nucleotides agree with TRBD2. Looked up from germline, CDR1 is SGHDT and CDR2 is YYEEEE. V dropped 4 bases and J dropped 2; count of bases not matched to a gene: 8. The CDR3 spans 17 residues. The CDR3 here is CASSRLAGGPKQETQYF. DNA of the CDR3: TGTGCCAGCAGCCGACTAGCGGGGGGACCAAAACAAGAGACCCAGTACTTC.

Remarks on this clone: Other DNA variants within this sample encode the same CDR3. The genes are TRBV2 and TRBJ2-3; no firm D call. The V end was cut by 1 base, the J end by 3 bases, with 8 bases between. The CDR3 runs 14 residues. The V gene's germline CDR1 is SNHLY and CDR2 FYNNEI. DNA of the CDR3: TGTGCCAGCAGTGAAGAGGTCTCTACAGATACGCAGTATTTT. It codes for CASSEEVSTDTQYF. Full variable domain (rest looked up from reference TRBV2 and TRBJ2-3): EPEVTQTPSHQVTQMGQEVILRCVPISNHLYFYWYRQILGQKVEFLVSFYNNEISEKSEIFDDQFSVERPDGSNFTLKIRSTKLEDSAMYFCASSEEVSTDTQYFGPGTRLTVL.

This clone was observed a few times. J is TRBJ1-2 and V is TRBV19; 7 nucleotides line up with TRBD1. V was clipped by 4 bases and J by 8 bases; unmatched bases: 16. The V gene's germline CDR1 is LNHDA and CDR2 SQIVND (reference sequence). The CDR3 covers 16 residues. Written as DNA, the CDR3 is TGTGCCAGTAGTACGGATGATAGGACAGGCTCCTTCGGCTACACCTTC. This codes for CASSTDDRTGSFGYTF.

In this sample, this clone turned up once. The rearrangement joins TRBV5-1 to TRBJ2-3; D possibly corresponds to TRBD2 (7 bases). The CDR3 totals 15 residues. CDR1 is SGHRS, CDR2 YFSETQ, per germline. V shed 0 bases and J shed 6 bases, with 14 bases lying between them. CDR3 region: CASSLEGGGLDTQYF. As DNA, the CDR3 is TGCGCCAGCAGCTTGGAGGGCGGGGGCCTGGATACGCAGTATTTT.